One and the same sample provided the 18 T cell receptor beta chains below, sequenced in a study of identical twins. Via MiXCR, TCRdb re-called the 5' RACE reads, giving one row per CDR3 protein. The sample contains about 530,000 distinct CDR3 sequences, 20% to 25% of which appear only once. The same sample was also used in a study of yellow fever vaccine responses in identical twins.

The sequenced material came from CD4+ T cells sorted from blood. Source of these receptors: a woman aged 18-35 years in good health.

The rearrangement joins TRBV14 to TRBJ2-1; TRBD2 matches 15 bases. Trimming took 1 base from V and 8 from J; bases not matched to a gene: 6. Looked up from germline, CDR1 is SGHDN and CDR2 is FVKESK. CDR3 size: 17 residues. The CDR3 nucleotides are TGTGCCAGCAGCCAAGTAGGACTAGCGGGAGGGCGCGATGAGCAGTTCTTC. Translating gives CASSQVGLAGGRDEQFF.

The sample holds a few counts of this clonotype. The V call is TRBV3-1, the J call TRBJ1-2, with a weak D call TRBD1 (6 bases). Trimming pared 0 bases from V and 7 bases from J, leaving 12 bases between. CDR3 size: 14 residues. In germline, CDR1 is LGHDT, CDR2 YNNKEL (reference sequence). CDR3 bases: TGTGCCAGCAGCCAAGAACTTTCAGGGGTTGGCTACACCTTC. Translating gives CASSQELSGVGYTF.

V gene TRBV12-3 or TRBV12-4 combines with J gene TRBJ2-3; D unresolved. The CDR3 covers 15 residues. Trimming shortened V by 2 bases and J by 0 bases, and 9 bases separated the two germline ends. The CDR3 nucleotides are TGTGCCAGCAGTTTAAATGCGGTTAGCACAGATACGCAGTATTTT. Translated, it gives CASSLNAVSTDTQYF.

This clonotype was seen only a few times. The chain combines TRBV12-3 or TRBV12-4 with TRBJ2-2; 12 nucleotides agree with TRBD2. V was pared by 4 bases and J by 5 bases, with 8 bases of the junction left unmatched. The CDR3 consists of 17 residues. CDR3: CASSSPSGGAFTGELFF. In DNA, the CDR3 is TGTGCCAGCAGTTCGCCTAGCGGGGGGGCGTTTACCGGGGAGCTGTTTTTT.

This clonotype was detected many times. The rearrangement links TRBV3-1 to TRBJ1-5; D gene uncertain. Germline assignment: CDR1 LGHDT and CDR2 YNNKEL (reference sequence). The CDR3 is 14 amino acids. The V and J ends lost 2 bases and 2 bases respectively, with 7 bases between them. The CDR3 loop reads CASSQSGGNQPQHF. For the CDR3, the DNA is TGTGCCAGCAGCCAATCGGGAGGCAATCAGCCCCAGCATTTT.

The V call is TRBV5-1, the J call TRBJ2-5, with 12 positions matching TRBD2. The CDR3 runs 17 residues. Germline V gives CDR1 SGHRS, CDR2 YFSETQ. J was trimmed by 1 base and V by 1 base; bases with no gene match: 5. CDR3 nucleotides: TGCGCCAGCAGCTTGTTACGGACTAGCGGGGCCCAAGAGACCCAGTACTTC. Encoded protein: CASSLLRTSGAQETQYF.

This clonotype was observed a handful of times. The chain combines TRBV20-1 with TRBJ1-5, with a tentative D call TRBD1 (6 bases). Trimming took off 5 bases at V and 0 bases at J, with 11 bases between the two ends. The CDR3 is 14 amino acids. Germline loops: CDR1 DFQATT, CDR2 SNEGSKA (reference sequence). In nucleotides, the CDR3 is TGCAGTGCTCAAGGGGGGGGTAGCAATCAGCCCCAGCATTTT. Translating gives CSAQGGGSNQPQHF.

The V gene is TRBV20-1, the J gene TRBJ1-1; no clear D gene. V was cut by 1 base and J by 4 bases, with 16 bases left in between. The germline gives CDR1 DFQATT, CDR2 SNEGSKA (reference sequence). The CDR3 has 15 amino acids. The CDR3 loop reads CSARALAQIGTEAFF. In nucleotides, the CDR3 is TGCAGTGCTAGAGCCCTCGCCCAGATCGGCACTGAAGCTTTCTTT.

The rearrangement links TRBV10-1 to TRBJ1-1; the match to TRBD1 covers 9 bases. Germline values: CDR1 WNHNN, CDR2 SYGVQD (reference sequence). The CDR3 totals 14 residues. With V trimmed by 4 bases and J by 6 bases, 6 bases remained unmatched. The CDR3 nucleotides read TGCGCCAGCAGTGTGGGACAGGGTTGGCCTGAAGCTTTCTTT. Protein: CASSVGQGWPEAFF.

V gene TRBV27 combines with J gene TRBJ2-2; D uncertain. V was clipped by 7 bases and J by 1 base, with 10 bases between them. The CDR3 runs 14 residues. Germline assignment: CDR1 MNHEY and CDR2 SMNVEV (reference sequence). The CDR3 loop is CASTSFGNTGELFF. CDR3 bases: TGTGCCAGCACCTCTTTCGGGAACACCGGGGAGCTGTTTTTT.

The rearrangement joins TRBV20-1 to TRBJ2-5; D is perhaps TRBD1 (5 bases). V was trimmed by 0 bases and J by 7 bases, leaving 15 bases between them. CDR1 is DFQATT, CDR2 SNEGSKA, per germline (reference sequence). The CDR3 runs to 14 residues. This chain's CDR3 is CSARDPSRDGTQYF. In DNA, the CDR3 is TGCAGTGCTAGAGACCCCTCCAGGGATGGGACCCAGTACTTC.

This clonotype appeared once. This chain uses TRBV20-1 with TRBJ2-1; 7 nucleotides align to TRBD2. The CDR3 is 15 residues long. The junction had 7 bases not matched to a gene; V was cut back by 1 base and J by 4 bases. The germline CDR1 and CDR2 sequences are DFQATT and SNEGSKA (reference sequence). The CDR3 nucleotides read TGCAGTGCTAGAGCTGGCGGGAGTGGGTACAATGAGCAGTTCTTC. Its protein product is CSARAGGSGYNEQFF.

This clonotype has more than one count but fewer than ten. This rearrangement joins TRBV5-6 to TRBJ2-5; 8 bases fit TRBD1. V lost 3 bases and J lost 5; bases outside the gene matches: 0. The V gene's germline CDR1 is SGHDT and CDR2 YYEEEE. The CDR3 runs to 12 residues. This CDR3 is CASSWTGETQYF. The DNA of the CDR3 is TGTGCCAGCAGCTGGACAGGGGAGACCCAGTACTTC.

This clonotype was seen many times. V and J are TRBV5-1 and TRBJ2-3; no firm D call. V was pared by 1 base and J by 2 bases, with 11 bases between. The germline V gene has CDR1 SGHRS and CDR2 YFSETQ. This CDR3 comprises 15 residues. CDR3 coding DNA: TGCGCCAGCAGCTTGAGGAGTAGGGACACAGATACGCAGTATTTT. Amino acid sequence: CASSLRSRDTDTQYF.

This clonotype was counted between two and nine times. The chain recombines TRBV7-2 with TRBJ2-3; weak D call: TRBD1 (6 bases). The CDR3 runs to 16 residues. V gave up 4 bases and J gave up 6 bases, with 20 bases separating them. CDR1 and CDR2 (germline): SGHTA, FQGNSA. The CDR3 protein is CASSSRLGFQGDTQYF. DNA of the CDR3: TGTGCCAGCAGCTCGAGGTTGGGGTTCCAGGGGGATACGCAGTATTTT.

The chain recombines TRBV19 with TRBJ2-3, with 7 nucleotides matching TRBD2. The V gene's germline CDR1 is LNHDA and CDR2 SQIVND (reference sequence). Trimming removed 7 bases from V and 2 bases from J; junction bases left unmatched: 6. The CDR3 has 14 residues. The CDR3 region has the DNA TGTGCCAGTAAGCTACTAGCGACCACAGATACGCAGTATTTT. It translates to CASKLLATTDTQYF.

This clonotype was seen only a few times. V gene TRBV3-1 combines with J gene TRBJ2-7; weak D call: TRBD2 (7 bases). With 1 base removed from V and 7 bases from J, the gap between germline ends came to 14 bases. The CDR3 is 14 amino acids. Germline lookup yields CDR1 LGHDT and CDR2 YNNKEL (reference sequence). The CDR3 is CASSQGGGPREQYV. The CDR3 region has the DNA TGTGCCAGCAGCCAAGGCGGGGGCCCCCGGGAGCAGTACGTC.

This clonotype was seen a few times. The chain links TRBV9 to TRBJ2-1, with D unclear. There are 15 residues in the CDR3. CDR1 is SGDLS and CDR2 is YYNGEE in the germline V gene. Trimming removed 3 bases at V and 4 bases at J, with 14 bases between. The chain's CDR3 is CASSAHPDAYNEQFF. The CDR3 nucleotides are TGTGCCAGCAGCGCTCATCCCGACGCATACAATGAGCAGTTCTTC.